A selection of T cell receptor beta chains follows, all from one sample in a study of response to subunit inactivated influenza vaccine. From the RT-PCR reads, TCRdb called clonotypes with MiXCR, one entry per CDR3 protein. Counted here are fewer than 650,000 distinct CDR3 sequences, approximately 13% occurring once; the ten biggest clones make up about 12%. The sequences come from PBMCs from blood, collected roughly 46 days after vaccination. These receptors came from a man aged 50 to 60 who received an inactivated influenza vaccine. Both conserved end residues are part of each CDR3. D genes are given only for firm matches. Part of the rows lack a size; the others show once, few, many or a class for expanded clones.

V	size	D	J	DNA	CDR3
TRBV20-1	once	TRBD1	TRBJ2-5	TGCAGTGCCGCTGGGACAGAAGAGACCCAGTACTTC	CSAAGTEETQYF
TRBV3-1	-	-	TRBJ1-4	TGTGCCAGCAGCCAAAGGGCGGACGTGAATGAAAAACTGTTTTTT	CASSQRADVNEKLFF
TRBV20-1	many	-	TRBJ2-2	TGCAGTGCTAGACGGGACCGTAACACCGGGGAGCTGTTTTTT	CSARRDRNTGELFF
TRBV20-1	-	TRBD2	TRBJ2-1	TGCTGTGCTAGAGATTGGCGGACTAGCTTCTCCTACAATGAGCAGTTCTTC	CCARDWRTSFSYNEQFF
TRBV12-3/TRBV12-4	many	-	TRBJ1-5	TGTGCCAGCAGTTTAGGCGGTTATCAGCCCCAGCATTTT	CASSLGGYQPQHF
TRBV12-3/TRBV12-4	many	-	TRBJ1-2	TGTGCCAGCAGTTTGGGCTCCTTACTGAGCTACACCTTC	CASSLGSLLSYTF
TRBV6-1	-	-	TRBJ2-7	TGTGCCAGCAGCCTGAGGGAGGCTGTGAGGGACGAGCAGTACTTC	CASSLREAVRDEQYF
TRBV5-5	few	-	TRBJ2-7	TGTGCCAGCAGCTTGCCGCTCCGGGGGCAGGGGGCCTACGAGCAGTACTTC	CASSLPLRGQGAYEQYF
TRBV4-1	-	-	TRBJ2-2	TGCGCCAGCAGTTCTAGGGAGGGGGACACCGGGGAGCTGTTTTTT	CASSSREGDTGELFF
TRBV5-4	few	-	TRBJ2-2	TGTGCCAGCAGCTCCGCAGGGGATACGAACACCGGGGAGCTGTTTTTT	CASSSAGDTNTGELFF
TRBV6-6	few	-	TRBJ2-3	TGTGCCAGCCAGAGGGGCGGAACAGATACGCAGTATTTT	CASQRGGTDTQYF